Listed below are T cell receptor beta chains from one sample, sequenced in a study of blood T cell repertoires in COVID-19. TCRdb's copy holds only in-frame clones and misses some; the assay was immunoSEQ multiplex PCR. The sample lists under 120,000 clones, 69% occurring once. Sequencing was performed on peripheral blood. These TCRs come from a man aged 80 or over with acute or convalescent COVID-19. The CDR3 runs from the conserved cysteine through the conserved F or W. D genes are given only for firm matches. Size is omitted from some rows. Given values are once, few, many or a class for expanded clones.

J,D,size,V,DNA,CDR3
TRBJ1-5,.,.,TRBV6-5,TGTGCCAGCAGTTACGCGGGACTCCCCAATCAGCCCCAGCATTTT,CASSYAGLPNQPQHF
TRBJ2-1,TRBD2,once,TRBV5-1,TGCGCCAGCAGCTTGGAGGCGGGAGGGGCCGCCAATGAGCAGTTCTTC,CASSLEAGGAANEQFF
TRBJ2-5,TRBD2,.,TRBV18,TGTGCCAGCTCACCGGCGGGACTAAAGACCCAGTACTTC,CASSPAGLKTQYF
TRBJ2-2,.,once,TRBV27,TGTGCCAGCAGACAGGGTGCCGGGGAGCTGTTTTTT,CASRQGAGELFF
TRBJ1-2,.,few,TRBV28,TGTGCCAGCAGTTTAACGGGTAACGGGGGGGCGCCGAATGGCTACACCTTC,CASSLTGNGGAPNGYTF
TRBJ1-1,.,few,TRBV29-1,TGCAGCGTTGCATCCCTATCCGGCACTGAAGCTTTCTTT,CSVASLSGTEAFF
TRBJ2-7,.,.,TRBV28,TGTGCCAGCAGTTTATCCCCCCTTGGGTCCGGGGAGGAGCAGTACTTC,CASSLSPLGSGEEQYF
TRBJ2-7,TRBD2,few,TRBV28,TGTGCCAGCATGATTCGGCGGGAGAGCATGTCCTTC,CASMIRRESMSF
TRBJ2-5,.,.,TRBV29-1,TGCAGCGTTTTAAAGACTAAATTAGAGACCCAGTACTTC,CSVLKTKLETQYF
TRBJ1-5,.,.,TRBV28,TGTGCCAGCAGGTCGGTGACAGTGAGCAATCAGCCCCAGCATTTT,CASRSVTVSNQPQHF
TRBJ1-5,TRBD1,.,TRBV28,TGTGCCAGCAGAGGACAGGGGGCACGACAGCCCCAGCATTTT,CASRGQGARQPQHF
TRBJ2-7,.,.,TRBV30,TGTGCCTGGAGCTTTTGGTTTGGGACTTCCACCTACGAGCAGTACTTC,CAWSFWFGTSTYEQYF
TRBJ2-2,TRBD1,.,TRBV28,TGTGCCAGCAGTGGACAGGGGGGGTTGCGGACCGGGGAGCTGTTTTTT,CASSGQGGLRTGELFF
TRBJ2-1,TRBD2,.,TRBV19,TGTGCCACGGACCCGGGACTAGGAAACAATGAGCAGTTCTTC,CATDPGLGNNEQFF
TRBJ2-7,.,.,TRBV2,TGTGCCAGCAGTGAAGACGGGAGCTACGAGCAGTACTTC,CASSEDGSYEQYF
TRBJ2-6,TRBD1,.,TRBV25-1,TGTGCCAGCAGTGATCGCACAGGGGTTGGGGCCAACGTCCTGACTTTC,CASSDRTGVGANVLTF
TRBJ2-7,.,.,TRBV6-1,TGTGCCAGCAGTGTTCAACCCACGGACTCAGAATATGGGCAGTACTTC,CASSVQPTDSEYGQYF
TRBJ2-5,TRBD1,.,TRBV5-4,TGTGCCAGCAGCTTGGCGGGACAGGGTCCAGAGACCCAGTACTTC,CASSLAGQGPETQYF
TRBJ1-2,TRBD1,.,TRBV14,TGTGCCAGCAGCCAAAATCCCCAACAGGGGGACGGCTACACCTTC,CASSQNPQQGDGYTF
TRBJ1-5,.,.,TRBV28,TGTGCCAGCAGTTTGTCAGGACTCAATCAGCCCCAGCATTTT,CASSLSGLNQPQHF
TRBJ2-1,TRBD2,.,TRBV10-3,TGTGCCGCGGGGGGAAGCTCCTACAATGAGCAGTTCTTC,CAAGGSSYNEQFF
TRBJ2-1,TRBD2,.,TRBV20-1,TGCAGTGCTAGTAAACTAGCGCACTCCAATGAGCAGTTCTTC,CSASKLAHSNEQFF
TRBJ2-5,TRBD1,.,TRBV10-3,TGTGCCATCAGTGAGTCGGGACAGCTAGGGGAGACCCAGTACTTC,CAISESGQLGETQYF
TRBJ2-2,.,once,TRBV12-3/TRBV12-4,TGTGCCAGCACCCAACTTAACACCGGGGAGCTGTTTTTT,CASTQLNTGELFF
TRBJ2-7,.,.,TRBV18,TGTGCCAGCTCACCAACCAGGGTCACCGAGCAGTACTTC,CASSPTRVTEQYF
TRBJ1-3,.,.,TRBV12-3/TRBV12-4,TGTGCCAGCAGTTCAAGAAACACCATATATTTT,CASSSRNTIYF
TRBJ2-5,TRBD2,.,TRBV5-6,TGTGCCAGCAGCGCCCCGGGACTAGTGGTCGAGACCCAGTACTTC,CASSAPGLVVETQYF
TRBJ2-3,.,.,TRBV7-3,TGTGCCAGCAGCTTATCAGGGGCCCGATACCCAGATACGCAGTATTTT,CASSLSGARYPDTQYF
TRBJ1-3,.,.,TRBV7-6,TGTGCCAGCAGCCCTGGTGCAGGCTCTGGAAACACCATATATTTT,CASSPGAGSGNTIYF
TRBJ1-2,.,.,TRBV28,TGTGCCAGCAGTTACATATGGGGCCCGGACTATGGCTACACCTTC,CASSYIWGPDYGYTF
TRBJ2-7,.,.,TRBV20-1,TGCAGTGCTACTGCCTACGAGCAGTACTTC,CSATAYEQYF
TRBJ2-3,.,.,TRBV5-1,TGCGCCAGCAGCTTGCGGGAGTCCCCAGATACGCAGTATTTT,CASSLRESPDTQYF
TRBJ1-1,.,.,TRBV28,TGTGCCAGCAGGGGGACTGCCGGCCAAGCTTTCTTT,CASRGTAGQAFF
TRBJ1-1,.,.,TRBV12-3/TRBV12-4,TGTGCCAGCAGCCGCGACGGGTACACTGAAGCTTTCTTT,CASSRDGYTEAFF
TRBJ2-2,TRBD2,.,TRBV19,TGTGCCAGTAGATCGGGTAGCGGGAGTCGGACCGGGGAGCTGTTTTTT,CASRSGSGSRTGELFF
TRBJ2-1,TRBD2,.,TRBV19,TGTGCCAGTAGCCGGAGGACTAGCGCCCCGTCCTACAATGAGCAGTTCTTC,CASSRRTSAPSYNEQFF
TRBJ2-5,.,many,TRBV6-5,TGTGCCAGCAGTTACTCGAAGCTGACATACCAAGAGACCCAGTACTTC,CASSYSKLTYQETQYF
TRBJ2-1,TRBD1,.,TRBV13,TGTGCCAGCAGCGGATTTCTGTCGGGCAGGGGGCGAGAGCAGTTCTTC,CASSGFLSGRGREQFF
TRBJ2-5,.,.,TRBV29-1,TGCAGCGTTGCTAGGGGGCAAGAGACCCAGTACTTC,CSVARGQETQYF
TRBJ2-1,.,.,TRBV6-2/TRBV6-3,TGTGCCAGCAGCACGGCCAGCGGGACAGGTGAGCAGTTCTTC,CASSTASGTGEQFF
TRBJ1-4,TRBD1,.,TRBV3-1/TRBV3-2,TGTGCCAGCAGCCGAGGGACAGCTGAAAAACTGTTTTTT,CASSRGTAEKLFF
TRBJ2-2,.,.,TRBV7-3,TGTGCCAGCAGCTTTAGCGGAAACACCGGGGAGCTGTTTTTT,CASSFSGNTGELFF
TRBJ2-5,TRBD2,.,TRBV5-4,TGTGCCAGCAGCCCAGGTGGGGGGGAGCGGATCCAAGAGACCCAGTACTTC,CASSPGGGERIQETQYF
TRBJ2-7,.,few,TRBV24-1,TGTGCCACCTCCAGGGGTGGGTCCTACGAGCAGTACTTC,CATSRGGSYEQYF
TRBJ2-5,TRBD2,.,TRBV6-5,TGTGCCAGCGGAATAGCGGGAGATTGGGAGACCCAGTACTTC,CASGIAGDWETQYF
TRBJ2-5,TRBD1,.,TRBV3-1/TRBV3-2,TGTGCCAGCAGCCAAGAAAGTACAGGGGGCAAGACCCAGTACTTC,CASSQESTGGKTQYF
TRBJ2-5,.,.,TRBV5-4,TGTGCCAGCAGCCGTAATCGGACTTCAGCGAGGGAGACCCAGTACTTC,CASSRNRTSARETQYF
TRBJ2-2,.,.,TRBV7-2,TGTGCCAGCAGCTTACGCGGAGGGAACACCGGGGAGCTGTTTTTT,CASSLRGGNTGELFF
TRBJ1-1,.,once,TRBV28,TGTGCCAGCAGTTCCGTAGGACAGTCAGGGACTGAAGCTTTCTTT,CASSSVGQSGTEAFF
TRBJ2-1,TRBD2,.,TRBV7-3,TGTGCCAGCAGCTTATCTAGCGGGAGCGATAGTGAGCAGTTCTTC,CASSLSSGSDSEQFF
TRBJ2-5,.,.,TRBV23-1,TGCGCCAGCAGTCAATCGGAGGGAGGCGCATCGGAAGAGACCCAGTACTTC,CASSQSEGGASEETQYF
TRBJ2-1,TRBD2,few,TRBV9,TGTGCCAGCAGCACGCTAGCGGGAGGGTGGGATGAGCAGTTCTTC,CASSTLAGGWDEQFF
TRBJ2-2,TRBD2,.,TRBV10-3,TGTGCCATCAGTACCGGGACTAGCGGACTCACCGGGGAGCTGTTTTTT,CAISTGTSGLTGELFF
TRBJ2-7,.,many,TRBV6-5,TGTGCCAGCAGCACCCCCCTGGGCGGGAATGAGCAGTACTTC,CASSTPLGGNEQYF